The next 25 T cell receptor beta chains were all read from a single sample in a study of CD8 T cells in ankylosing spondylitis. TCRdb reprocessed the 5' RACE reads via MiXCR and lists one record per CDR3 protein. The table shows 200,000 to 300,000 distinct CDR3 sequences, with around 9.1% occurring only once. Material: blood, either unsorted or a sorted T cell fraction (not recorded which). The receptors originated from a male donor with ankylosing spondylitis or in good health (not recorded which).

This clonotype appeared many times. The chain combines TRBV5-1 with TRBJ1-6; TRBD1 matches at 7 bases. CDR3 size: 14 residues. Trimming at V came to 4 bases and at J to 10 bases, leaving 8 bases not matched to a gene. Germline CDR1 SGHRS, CDR2 YFSETQ. The CDR3 DNA is TGCGCCAGCAGCCCCTGGACAGGAAAGTCACCCCTCCACTTT. The encoded protein is CASSPWTGKSPLHF.

This clonotype has a count of ten or more. CDR3: CASSGRGTTYEQYF. CDR3 coding DNA: TGCGCCAGCAGTGGCCGGGGGACCACCTACGAGCAGTACTTC. This chain links TRBV10-2 with TRBJ2-7; D possibly corresponds to TRBD2 (6 bases). The CDR3 is 14 residues long. V was trimmed by 4 bases and J by 2 bases, leaving 12 bases between them. Germline V gene sequence: CDR1 WSHSY, CDR2 SAAADI.

This clonotype was observed at least ten times. This chain joins TRBV5-1 and TRBJ2-1; 9 positions agree with TRBD2. This CDR3 region has 15 residues. Germline V gene lookup returns CDR1 SGHRS and CDR2 YFSETQ. V lost 2 bases, J lost 3 bases, and 3 bases stayed unmatched. This CDR3 is CASSFRLADYNEQFF. The CDR3 DNA reads as TGCGCCAGCAGCTTTAGACTAGCGGACTACAATGAGCAGTTCTTC.

V usage is TRBV5-5 and J usage is TRBJ2-1; D gene uncertain. The CDR3 length is 14 residues. Germline CDR1 and CDR2: SGHKS and YYEKEE (reference sequence). Between the trimmed V and J ends, which lost 4 bases and 5 bases, there was a span of 13 bases. The chain's CDR3 is CASSRTSPNNEQFF. In DNA, the CDR3 is TGTGCCAGCAGCCGGACCTCTCCCAACAATGAGCAGTTCTTC.

This clonotype was observed many times. V usage is TRBV27 and J usage is TRBJ1-1; TRBD1 is a possible D gene (5 bases). CDR3 size: 18 residues. From germline, CDR1 is MNHEY and CDR2 SMNVEV (reference sequence). V lost 5 bases to trimming and J lost 3 bases, with 25 bases between them. CDR3: CASSPRGRPGRPYTEAFF. Here the CDR3 DNA reads TGTGCCAGCAGTCCACGGGGACGTCCTGGGCGCCCCTACACTGAAGCTTTCTTT.

This clonotype was counted many times. The CDR3, as DNA: TGTGCCAGCAGCCAAGGACGACTAGCGGGTCCCCAGGGGCAGTTCTTC. It translates to CASSQGRLAGPQGQFF. The V and J genes are TRBV3-1 and TRBJ2-1; 10 bases line up with TRBD2. The CDR3 consists of 16 residues. Germline V CDR1 and CDR2: LGHDT, YNNKEL (reference sequence). Trimming at V came to 1 base and at J to 12 bases, leaving 12 bases not matched to a gene.

This clonotype occurred many times. The chain employs TRBV7-2 and TRBJ2-5; D remains ambiguous. The CDR3 covers 13 residues. The germline V gene has CDR1 SGHTA and CDR2 FQGNSA. The ends were cut back, 1 base at V and 7 bases at J, with 10 bases in the middle. The CDR3 protein is CASSLGPVPTQYF. CDR3 coding DNA: TGTGCCAGCAGCTTAGGCCCCGTCCCGACCCAGTACTTC.

This clonotype was recorded at least ten times. The chain recombines TRBV6-1 with TRBJ1-5; D is undetermined. Trimming removed 6 bases from V and 2 bases from J, with 14 bases in between. There are 15 residues in the CDR3. Germline V gene lookup returns CDR1 MNHNS and CDR2 SASEGT. The CDR3 sequence: CASRTKKEGNQPQHF. The CDR3 region has the DNA TGTGCCAGCAGGACCAAAAAAGAGGGCAATCAGCCCCAGCATTTT.

This clonotype was observed at least ten times. This chain connects TRBV7-2 to TRBJ2-7; no definite D call. The germline CDR1 and CDR2 sequences are SGHTA and FQGNSA. The length of the CDR3 is 16 residues. Between the trimmed V and J ends, which lost 6 bases and 2 bases, there was a span of 20 bases. The CDR3 nucleotides read TGTGCCAGCAGTCCTTATCTCCTAGGCAGCGCCTACGAGCAGTACTTC. This sequence encodes CASSPYLLGSAYEQYF. Variable domain in full (rest from reference TRBV7-2 and TRBJ2-7): GAGVSQSPSNKVTEKGKDVELRCDPISGHTALYWYRQSLGQGLEFLIYFQGNSAPDKSGLPSDRFSAERTGGSVSTLTIQRTQQEDSAVYLCASSPYLLGSAYEQYFGPGTRLTVT.

In this sample, this clonotype turned up many times. This chain uses TRBV20-1 with TRBJ1-2; D unclear. The CDR3 has 13 amino acids. Germline CDR1 is DFQATT and CDR2 is SNEGSKA (reference sequence). The V end lost 5 bases, the J end lost 4 bases, and 14 bases lay between the germline ends. DNA of the CDR3: TGCAGTGCTCTGGCGGGTGGCAGCTATGGCTACACCTTC. Encoded protein: CSALAGGSYGYTF.

This clonotype was counted at least ten times. The chain joins TRBV7-2 to TRBJ2-4; 7 nucleotides line up with TRBD1. Germline CDR1 SGHTA, CDR2 FQGNSA. The V segment lost 5 bases and the J segment 8 bases; nucleotides outside the gene matches: 6. The CDR3 has 13 amino acids. This CDR3 is CASSPYGTDIQYF. The CDR3, as DNA: TGTGCCAGCAGCCCCTACGGGACAGACATTCAGTACTTC.

Many counts were recorded for this clonotype. The chain recombines TRBV5-1 with TRBJ2-7, with 8 nucleotides matching TRBD2. The CDR3 consists of 15 residues. Germline values: CDR1 SGHRS, CDR2 YFSETQ. Trimming removed 0 bases from V and 2 bases from J; junction bases left unmatched: 4. For the CDR3, the DNA is TGCGCCAGCAGCTTGGTGACTAGCGCCACCTACGAGCAGTACTTC. It specifies CASSLVTSATYEQYF. Full variable domain (outside the CDR3, taken from reference TRBV5-1 and TRBJ2-7): KAGVTQTPRYLIKTRGQQVTLSCSPISGHRSVSWYQQTPGQGLQFLFEYFSETQRNKGNFPGRFSGRQFSNSRSEMNVSTLELGDSALYLCASSLVTSATYEQYFGPGTRLTVT.

Many counts were recorded for this clonotype. The chain links TRBV6-6 to TRBJ1-3; TRBD1 might be the D (5 bases). This CDR3 comprises 13 residues. V was clipped by 2 bases and J by 4 bases, with 6 bases between them. The germline V gene has CDR1 MNHNY and CDR2 SVGAGI (reference sequence). Here the CDR3 reads CASSYGGGNTIYF. Here the CDR3 DNA reads TGTGCCAGCAGTTACGGGGGGGGAAACACCATATATTTT.

This clonotype was observed many times. V usage is TRBV3-1 and J usage is TRBJ1-1; 7 bases align to TRBD1. The V gene's germline CDR1 is LGHDT and CDR2 YNNKEL (reference sequence). This CDR3 comprises 14 residues. V lost 5 bases and J lost 6; bases outside the gene matches: 9. CDR3 amino acids: CASSIGHGTAEAFF. CDR3 nucleotide sequence: TGTGCCAGCAGCATCGGACACGGGACAGCTGAAGCTTTCTTT.

This clonotype has a count of ten or more. The chain combines TRBV6-1 with TRBJ2-7; tentatively, D is TRBD1 (5 bases). CDR3 length equals 14 residues. Germline CDR1 is MNHNS and CDR2 is SASEGT. The V end lost 5 bases, the J end lost 7 bases, and 18 bases lay between the germline ends. The CDR3: CASSRTPQGYEQYF. Written as DNA, the CDR3 is TGTGCCAGCAGTCGAACACCTCAGGGCTATGAGCAGTACTTC.

In its sample, this clonotype was seen a few times. The rearrangement uses TRBV7-9 and TRBJ1-1, with D possibly TRBD1 on 6 matching bases. Germline V lookup: CDR1 SEHNR, CDR2 FQNEAQ (reference sequence). This CDR3 is built from 12 residues. V shed 4 bases and J shed 10 bases, with 13 bases lying between them. The CDR3 loop reads CASSSGGRGAFF. The CDR3 nucleotides are TGTGCCAGCAGCTCGGGGGGCCGTGGAGCTTTCTTT.

This clonotype appeared many times. This chain links TRBV29-1 with TRBJ2-1; no clear D. The CDR3 is made up of 15 amino acids. Germline assignment: CDR1 SQVTM and CDR2 ANQGSEA. The V and J ends lost 1 base and 3 bases respectively, with 13 bases between them. The CDR3 is CSVEGLDSFYNEQFF. CDR3 bases: TGCAGCGTTGAAGGTCTGGATTCTTTCTACAATGAGCAGTTCTTC.

This clonotype was picked up many times. This chain uses TRBV12-3 or TRBV12-4 with TRBJ1-1; 7 bases line up with TRBD1. The length of the CDR3 is 13 residues. Trimming at V came to 2 bases and at J to 5 bases, leaving 2 bases not matched to a gene. This chain's CDR3 is CASSLTGATEAFF. In DNA, the CDR3 is TGTGCCAGCAGTTTAACAGGGGCGACTGAAGCTTTCTTT.

This clonotype showed up many times. The chain combines TRBV30 with TRBJ2-1; weak D call: TRBD1 (6 bases). The CDR3 loop spans 12 amino acids. Trimming shortened V by 4 bases and J by 6 bases, and 10 bases separated the two germline ends. Germline V gene lookup returns CDR1 GTSNPN and CDR2 SVGIG (reference sequence). The DNA for the CDR3 is TGTGCCTGGAACCAGGGGCCCAATGAGCAGTTCTTC. Its protein is CAWNQGPNEQFF. The whole variable domain, filled in from reference TRBV30 and TRBJ2-1, reads SQTIHQWPATLVQPVGSPLSLECTVEGTSNPNLYWYRQAAGRGLQLLFYSVGIGQISSEVPQNLSASRPQDRQFILSSKKLLLSDSGFYLCAWNQGPNEQFFGPGTRLTVL.

The V gene is TRBV4-2, the J gene TRBJ2-1, with 10 bases matching TRBD2. This CDR3 region has 19 residues. The V gene's germline CDR1 is LGHNA and CDR2 YNFKEQ. V lost 4 bases, J lost 0 bases, and 12 bases stayed unmatched. The DNA of the CDR3 is TGTGCCAGCAGCCCGAGGCTACTAGCGGGACCGAGCTCCTACAATGAGCAGTTCTTC. As protein: CASSPRLLAGPSSYNEQFF.

This clonotype showed up just a few times. This chain connects TRBV5-1 to TRBJ2-7; the D gene is possibly TRBD1 (5 bases). Trimming left V 4 bases short and J 1 base short, with 9 bases between. The germline V gene has CDR1 SGHRS and CDR2 YFSETQ. The CDR3 contains 13 residues. The CDR3, as DNA: TGCGCCAGCAGCGGGCAGGGTTCCTACGAGCAGTACTTC. It specifies CASSGQGSYEQYF.

In its sample, this clonotype was seen many times. Germline is not matched at one junction end, which may reflect a read error. J is TRBJ1-5 and V is TRBV7-7; possible D gene TRBD1, 5 bases. Germline V lookup: CDR1 SSHAT, CDR2 FNYEAQ (reference sequence). The CDR3 consists of 15 residues. CDR3 in amino acids: CASSLAGRCNQPQHF. For the CDR3, the DNA is TGTGCTAGCAGCTTAGCGGGACGGTGCAATCAGCCCCAGCATTTT.

Only a few counts were recorded for this clonotype. This chain links TRBV7-6 with TRBJ1-4; no reliable D call. Germline CDR1 is SGHVS and CDR2 is FNYEAQ. The V end was cut by 5 bases, the J end by 0 bases, with 10 bases between. The CDR3 is 15 residues long. The chain's CDR3 is CASSPRSPTNEKLFF. CDR3 nucleotides: TGTGCCAGCAGCCCCCGTAGTCCAACTAATGAAAAACTGTTTTTT. Full variable domain (remainder filled in from reference TRBV7-6 and TRBJ1-4): GAGVSQSPRYKVTKRGQDVALRCDPISGHVSLYWYRQALGQGPEFLTYFNYEAQQDKSGLPNDRFSAERPEGSISTLTIQRTEQRDSAMYRCASSPRSPTNEKLFFGSGTQLSVL.

This clonotype was found many times. The J gene is TRBJ1-2, the V gene TRBV2; D may be TRBD1 (5 bases). This CDR3 has 14 amino acids. Germline lookup yields CDR1 SNHLY and CDR2 FYNNEI. V lost 6 bases and J 5 bases, leaving 16 bases between the germline ends. This CDR3 is CASSPGPSSYGYTF. The CDR3 DNA reads TGTGCCAGCAGCCCGGGACCCAGCTCTTATGGCTACACCTTC.

This clonotype has a handful of counts. This chain connects TRBV6-2 or TRBV6-3 to TRBJ2-5; D not resolved. The germline V and J ends were trimmed by 4 bases and 1 base, with 4 bases remaining between them. The CDR3 loop spans 12 amino acids. CDR1 is MNHEY and CDR2 is SVGEGT in the germline V gene. For the CDR3, the DNA is TGTGCCAGCAGTTTTATCCAAGAGACCCAGTACTTC. Residues: CASSFIQETQYF.